A selection of T cell receptor beta chains follows, all from one sample in a study of T-cell reconstitution after alpha-beta-depleted transplantation in children. Using its own MiXCR run on the PCR reads, TCRdb lists one record per CDR3 protein. The sample lists a few hundred thousand distinct CDR3 sequences, approximately 23% seen once, with 11% in the top ten. The specimen was PBMCs, mostly from graft donor cells, collected 180 days after TCRalphabeta/CD19-depleted stem cell transplant. The source is a male patient younger than 18 who had a stem cell transplant for acute lymphoblastic leukemia, so the T cells may come from the graft donor. The conserved cysteine and the conserved F or W are not part of the CDR3 here. The order of the fields is J gene, V gene, CDR3 protein.

TRBJ1-5,TRBV5-1,ASSFSLNQPQH
TRBJ1-1,TRBV29-1,SARTGATEAF
TRBJ2-2,TRBV5-1,ASSLSILAASTGELF
TRBJ2-7,TRBV29-1,SVETRNHYEQY
TRBJ2-7,TRBV19,ASSGRTGDGGTRFYEQY
TRBJ1-1,TRBV20-1,SANQGYTEAF
TRBJ2-1,TRBV4-2,ASSPQGQIYNEQF
TRBJ2-3,TRBV5-1,ASSLTGQANHPASDTQY
TRBJ2-3,TRBV5-1,ASSWLPRSSTDTQY
TRBJ2-1,TRBV7-9,ASNLGTVSGTHNEQF
TRBJ2-2,TRBV7-3,ASSLIGREGLTTGELF
TRBJ2-3,TRBV5-1,ASSEDRALWDTQY
TRBJ1-1,TRBV6-1,ASSDEGTVTEAF
TRBJ1-1,TRBV11-3,ASSRGGVGGNTEAF
TRBJ2-3,TRBV10-2,ASSIRDLSTDTQY
TRBJ2-7,TRBV12-3/TRBV12-4,ASSATSGSSYEQY
TRBJ2-3,TRBV20-1,SASAVSGTDTQY
TRBJ1-2,TRBV13,ASSLGGLNYGYT
TRBJ1-3,TRBV6-2/TRBV6-3,ASSKKGQGPRNTIY
TRBJ2-2,TRBV24-1,ATSDSWVAGNTGELF
TRBJ2-7,TRBV30,ASWGAGPYEQY
TRBJ2-3,TRBV5-4,ASSLPARTDTQY
TRBJ1-1,TRBV20-1,SARVRGSMNTEAF
TRBJ2-7,TRBV29-1,SARLSGSILYEQY
TRBJ2-1,TRBV5-1,ASSFNVRGSNEQF
TRBJ2-1,TRBV20-1,SARTGYEQF
TRBJ2-7,TRBV12-3/TRBV12-4,ASSFGPGHSYEQY
TRBJ1-1,TRBV4-1,ASSQVGQNTEAF
TRBJ1-1,TRBV4-1,ASSQVGGMGGEAF
TRBJ2-1,TRBV6-5,ASSSRREQF
TRBJ2-1,TRBV5-1,ASSWRFPGLEVYEQF
TRBJ2-5,TRBV5-1,ASSSLAGSETQY
TRBJ2-7,TRBV27,ASRLRGQGYEQY
TRBJ2-7,TRBV7-2,ASSFQGGLYVREQY
TRBJ2-7,TRBV29-1,SVFSLNEQY
TRBJ1-1,TRBV5-1,ASSLQGTNTEAF
TRBJ2-7,TRBV10-3,ANSGTGLGQY
TRBJ2-6,TRBV27,ASSSADSSGANVLT
TRBJ2-5,TRBV18,ASSPTRGDQY
TRBJ1-5,TRBV20-1,SARDRVRGNQPQH
TRBJ2-2,TRBV9,ASSASAARGPGELF